This T cell receptor (beta chain) derives from a study of low-dose radiotherapy and immunotherapy resistance in tumors (dated by TCRdb to between 2021 and 2024). The study in broad terms: Cohort 1 received 0.5 Gy per fraction every 2 weeks, with a prescribed total PTV dose of 6.5 Gy. Patients took aspirin 300 mg orally once daily for four cycles, starting on cycle 1 day 1. Nivolumab and ipilimumab were both given intravenously, with nivolumab at a 240 mg flat dose every two weeks and ipilimumab at 1 mg/kg every six weeks. Eight patients were included in the translational analysis: three from the first dose cohort and the first five from the second dose cohort. Cohort 2 received 1 Gy per fraction every two weeks, with a total of 13 Gy over 26 weeks. Cyclophosphamide 200 mg/m2 was given intravenously every two weeks, one day before each radiation and immunotherapy administration. The trial did not randomize participants into treatment groups.

First-strand cDNA was synthesized with Superscript III and a set of TRAV- and TRBV-specific primers, covering both TCRalpha and TCRbeta chains. TCRs were amplified for about 20 PCR cycles with Phusion, using a constant-region primer paired with the adapter attached to the V primers. Isolated mRNA was amplified with the MessageAmp II aRNA Amplification Kit, using a roughly 15-hour in vitro transcription at 37°C. The Dynabeads mRNA DIRECT Purification Kit was used to isolate the mRNA for TCR sequencing. Indexed Illumina adapters were added in a second roughly 25-cycle Phusion PCR, and the resulting products were purified with AMPure XP beads. Deep sequencing of the TCRalpha and TCRbeta libraries was carried out on an Illumina MiniSeq instrument. In the source study's methods: Using custom Perl scripts, TCR sequences encoding the same protein were pooled, out-of-frame sequences were removed, and the abundance of each clonotype was computed. The analysis excluded TCR sequences that were supported by just one read. Among the metrics used to describe the repertoires were Shannon entropy, Gini index, clonality, richness, and the frequency of TCRs shared between repertoires. The raw public reads went through TCRdb reprocessing: fastp at Q25, MiXCR clone calling, in-frame beta chains kept. Under each unique CDR3 protein, matching rows form one entry showing the most common genes and DNA. The V and J calls reflect TCRdb's pipeline rather than the authors' work. In all, the sample holds tens of thousands of distinct CDR3 sequences, and under 10% of those were seen once. The top ten clonotypes cover approximately 0.98% of the sample.

This clonotype was recorded many times. Its antigen remains undetermined. No much larger clone is present one base from it, and per-base qualities are unavailable. The intended sense of this specimen's time point label: before trial treatment. The donors came from RACIN, which was a single-arm phase I dose-escalation trial that paired nivolumab and ipilimumab with aspirin, low-dose cyclophosphamide and low-dose radiotherapy. Patients were eligible if they had advanced solid tumors that were TIL-negative. Sequences were derived from PBMCs, sampled before treatment. The sequence was obtained from a male donor with prostate cancer.

This receptor carries the CDR3 CASSLVSGRGANQPQHF. The DNA reads TGTGCCAGCAGCTTAGTAAGCGGGAGAGGGGCTAATCAGCCCCAGCATTTT. The chain links TRBV7-2 with TRBJ1-5, with TRBD1 as a weak D call on 5 bases. In the germline V gene, CDR1 corresponds to SGHTA and CDR2 to FQGNSA. V was cut back by 1 base and J by 4 bases, leaving a gap of 17 bases between them. Reading from cysteine to phenylalanine, the CDR3 counts 17 amino acids. The CDR3 DNA has 51 bases and is translated from base 1.